This T cell receptor beta chain derives from a study of shared clonotypes between healthy human individuals. With regard to this clone: The sample carries other DNA sequences with the same CDR3.

Using immunoSEQ multiplex PCR, the repertoire was profiled, and TCRdb retains in-frame clones only, with some absent. The repertoire has some 2,500,000 clones, 90% to 95% of them found once; the top ten carry approximately 0.36%. This receptor was taken from a man aged 18-30 years in good health. Some clones in this sample may be carry-over from other donors' samples. What was sequenced was naive CD4+ T cells from PBMCs. Noted subset: CD45RA+ positively selected.

The DNA of the CDR3 is TGTGCCAGCAGCGGGACAGTCAATCAGCCCCAGCATTTT. It yields the protein CASSGTVNQPQHF. The chain links TRBV6-5 to TRBJ1-5, with 7 bases that match TRBD1. Losses at the gene ends were 6 bases for V and 3 bases for J; bases not matched to a gene: 2. Germline CDR1 reads MNHEY; CDR2 reads SVGAGI. There are 13 residues in the CDR3.